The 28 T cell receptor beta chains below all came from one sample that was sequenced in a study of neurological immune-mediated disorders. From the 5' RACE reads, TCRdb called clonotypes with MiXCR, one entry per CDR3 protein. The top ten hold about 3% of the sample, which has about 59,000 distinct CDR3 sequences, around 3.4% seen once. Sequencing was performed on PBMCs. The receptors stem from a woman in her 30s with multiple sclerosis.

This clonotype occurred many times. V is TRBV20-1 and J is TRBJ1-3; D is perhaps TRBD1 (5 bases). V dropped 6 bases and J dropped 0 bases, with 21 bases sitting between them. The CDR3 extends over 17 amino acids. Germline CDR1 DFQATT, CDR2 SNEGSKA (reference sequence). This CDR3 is CSASTEGSPFSGNTIYF. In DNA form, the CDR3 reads TGCAGTGCCTCGACAGAGGGGTCCCCTTTCTCTGGAAACACCATATATTTT.

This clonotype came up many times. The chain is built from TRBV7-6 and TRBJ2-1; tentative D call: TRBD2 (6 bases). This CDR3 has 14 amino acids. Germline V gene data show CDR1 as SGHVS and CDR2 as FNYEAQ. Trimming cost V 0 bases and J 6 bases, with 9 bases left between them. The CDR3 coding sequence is TGTGCCAGCAGCTTAGCGTGGGGAGGCAATGAGCAGTTCTTC. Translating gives CASSLAWGGNEQFF.

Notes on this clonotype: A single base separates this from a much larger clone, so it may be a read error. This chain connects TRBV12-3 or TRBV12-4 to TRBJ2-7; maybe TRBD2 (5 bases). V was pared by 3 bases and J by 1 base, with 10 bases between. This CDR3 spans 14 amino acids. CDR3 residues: CASSLAGTSYEQYF. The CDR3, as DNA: TGTGCCAGCAGTTTGGCGGGCACTTCCTACGAGCAGTACTTC.

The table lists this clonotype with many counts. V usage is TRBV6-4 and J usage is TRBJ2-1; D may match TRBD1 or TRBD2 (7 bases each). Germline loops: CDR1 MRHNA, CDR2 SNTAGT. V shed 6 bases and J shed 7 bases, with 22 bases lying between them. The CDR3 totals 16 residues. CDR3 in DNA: TGTGCCAGCAGCCCTCGAGGGGAGGGGGCCGGGAATGAGCAGTTCTTC. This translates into CASSPRGEGAGNEQFF.

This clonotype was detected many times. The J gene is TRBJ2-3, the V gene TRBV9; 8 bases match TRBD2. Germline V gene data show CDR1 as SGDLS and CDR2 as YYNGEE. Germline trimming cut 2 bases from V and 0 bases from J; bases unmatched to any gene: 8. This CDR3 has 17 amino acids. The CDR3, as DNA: TGTGCCAGCAGCGTGGCGGGGGGACCTTCTAGCACAGATACGCAGTATTTT. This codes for CASSVAGGPSSTDTQYF.

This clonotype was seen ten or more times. As DNA, the CDR3 is TGTGCCAGCAGCCAAGGGTTGGCCAACACTGAAGCTTTCTTT. Its translation: CASSQGLANTEAFF. The chain has TRBV3-1 and TRBJ1-1; D is uncertain. Trimming removed 1 base at V and 2 bases at J, with 8 bases between. CDR1 LGHDT and CDR2 YNNKEL come from the germline V gene (reference sequence). The CDR3 is made up of 14 amino acids. Supplemented by reference TRBV3-1 and TRBJ1-1, the full variable domain reads DTAVSQTPKYLVTQMGNDKSIKCEQNLGHDTMYWYKQDSKKFLKIMFSYNNKELIINETVPNRFSPKSPDKAHLNLHINSLELGDSAVYFCASSQGLANTEAFFGQGTRLTVV.

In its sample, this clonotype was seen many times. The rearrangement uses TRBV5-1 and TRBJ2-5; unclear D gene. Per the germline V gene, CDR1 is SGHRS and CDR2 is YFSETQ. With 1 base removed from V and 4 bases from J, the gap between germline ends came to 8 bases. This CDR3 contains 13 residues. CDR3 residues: CASSLILGETQYF. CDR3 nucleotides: TGCGCCAGCAGCTTGATTTTAGGAGAGACCCAGTACTTC.

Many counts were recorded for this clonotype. The chain's CDR3 is CASSLEISSSADTQYF. The CDR3 DNA is TGTGCCAGCAGTTTAGAGATCTCTTCTAGTGCAGATACGCAGTATTTT. The chain joins TRBV28 to TRBJ2-3; unclear D gene. V lost 2 bases, J lost 4 bases, and 16 bases lay in between. Germline CDR1 reads MDHEN; CDR2 reads SYDVKM. The CDR3 is made up of 16 amino acids.

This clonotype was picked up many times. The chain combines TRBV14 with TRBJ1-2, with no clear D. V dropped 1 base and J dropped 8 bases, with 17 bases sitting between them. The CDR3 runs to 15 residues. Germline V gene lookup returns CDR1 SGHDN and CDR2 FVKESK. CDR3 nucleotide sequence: TGTGCCAGCAGCCAAGTGAGGACCCTTGTATCGGGCTACACCTTC. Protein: CASSQVRTLVSGYTF. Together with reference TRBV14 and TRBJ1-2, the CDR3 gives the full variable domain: EAGVTQFPSHSVIEKGQTVTLRCDPISGHDNLYWYRRVMGKEIKFLLHFVKESKQDESGMPNNRFLAERTGGTYSTLKVQPAELEDSGVYFCASSQVRTLVSGYTFGSGTRLTVV.

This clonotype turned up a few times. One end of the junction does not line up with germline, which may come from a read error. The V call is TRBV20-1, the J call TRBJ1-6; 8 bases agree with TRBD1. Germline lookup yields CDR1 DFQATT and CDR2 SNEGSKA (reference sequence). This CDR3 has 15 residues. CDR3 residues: CSARFQGAVNSPLNF. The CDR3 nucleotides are TGCAGTGCGCGGTTCCAGGGGGCTGTTAATTCACCCCTCAACTTT.

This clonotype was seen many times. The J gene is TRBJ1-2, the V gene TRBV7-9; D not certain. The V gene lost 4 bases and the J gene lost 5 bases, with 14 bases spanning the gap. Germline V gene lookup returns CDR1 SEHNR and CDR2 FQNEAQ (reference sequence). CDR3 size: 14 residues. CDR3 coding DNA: TGTGCCAGCAGCTCCCCCTTGTCCGGGTATGGCTACACCTTC. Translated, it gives CASSSPLSGYGYTF. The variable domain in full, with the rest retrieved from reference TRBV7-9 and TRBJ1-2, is DTGVSQNPRHKITKRGQNVTFRCDPISEHNRLYWYRQTLGQGPEFLTYFQNEAQLEKSRLLSDRFSAERPKGSFSTLEIQRTEQGDSAMYLCASSSPLSGYGYTFGSGTRLTVV.

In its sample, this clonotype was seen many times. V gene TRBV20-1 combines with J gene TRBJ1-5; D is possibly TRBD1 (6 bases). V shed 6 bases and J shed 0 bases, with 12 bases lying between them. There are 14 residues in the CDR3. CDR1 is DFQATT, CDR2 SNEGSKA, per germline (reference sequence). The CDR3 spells CSAPQGYSNQPQHF. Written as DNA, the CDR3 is TGCAGTGCGCCACAGGGTTATAGCAATCAGCCCCAGCATTTT.

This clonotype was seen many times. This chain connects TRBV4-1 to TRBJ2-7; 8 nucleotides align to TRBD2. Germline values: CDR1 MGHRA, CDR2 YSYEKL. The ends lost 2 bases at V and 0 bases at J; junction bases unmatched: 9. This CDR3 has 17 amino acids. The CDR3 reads CASSQLAGTSGSYEQYF. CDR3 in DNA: TGCGCCAGCAGCCAACTAGCGGGCACCTCCGGCTCCTACGAGCAGTACTTC.

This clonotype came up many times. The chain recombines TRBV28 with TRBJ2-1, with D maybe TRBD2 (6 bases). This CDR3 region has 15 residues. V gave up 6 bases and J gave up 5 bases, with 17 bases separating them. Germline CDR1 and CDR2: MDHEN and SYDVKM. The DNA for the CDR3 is TGTGCCAGCAGCAACTGGGGGAGGTTAAACAATGAGCAGTTCTTC. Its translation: CASSNWGRLNNEQFF.

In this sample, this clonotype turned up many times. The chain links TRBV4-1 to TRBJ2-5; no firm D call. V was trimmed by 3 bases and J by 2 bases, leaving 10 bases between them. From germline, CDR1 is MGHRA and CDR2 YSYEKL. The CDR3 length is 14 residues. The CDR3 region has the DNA TGCGCCAGCAGCCAGGCAGCTTTACAAGAGACCCAGTACTTC. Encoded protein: CASSQAALQETQYF.

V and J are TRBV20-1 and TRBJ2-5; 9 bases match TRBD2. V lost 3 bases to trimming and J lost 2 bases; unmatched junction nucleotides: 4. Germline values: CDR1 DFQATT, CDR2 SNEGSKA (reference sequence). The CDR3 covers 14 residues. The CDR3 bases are TGCAGTGCTAGGCCTACTAGCGGGCAAGAGACCCAGTACTTC. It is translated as CSARPTSGQETQYF.

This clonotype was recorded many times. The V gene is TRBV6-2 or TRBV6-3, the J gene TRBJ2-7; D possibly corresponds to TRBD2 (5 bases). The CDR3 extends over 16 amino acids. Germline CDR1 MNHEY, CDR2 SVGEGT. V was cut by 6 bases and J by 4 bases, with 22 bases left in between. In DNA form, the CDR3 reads TGTGCCAGCAGCTCCCGAGGGCTCGACTCTACATACGAGCAGTACTTC. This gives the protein CASSSRGLDSTYEQYF.

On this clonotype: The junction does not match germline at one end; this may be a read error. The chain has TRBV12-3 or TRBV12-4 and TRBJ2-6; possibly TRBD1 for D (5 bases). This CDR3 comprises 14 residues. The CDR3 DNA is TGTGCCAGCAGTTTAGGCTCTGGGGCCAAAGTCCTGACTTTC. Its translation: CASSLGSGAKVLTF.

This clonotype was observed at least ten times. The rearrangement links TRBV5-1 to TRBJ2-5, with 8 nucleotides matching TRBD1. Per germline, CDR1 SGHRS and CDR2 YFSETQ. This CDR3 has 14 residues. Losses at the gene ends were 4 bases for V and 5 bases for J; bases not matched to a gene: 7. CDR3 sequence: CASSLYRGLETQYF. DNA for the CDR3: TGCGCCAGCAGCCTGTACAGGGGGTTGGAGACCCAGTACTTC.

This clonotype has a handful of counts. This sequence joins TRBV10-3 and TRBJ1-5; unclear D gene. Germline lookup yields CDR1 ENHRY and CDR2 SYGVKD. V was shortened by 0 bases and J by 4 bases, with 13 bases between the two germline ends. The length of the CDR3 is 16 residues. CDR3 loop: CAISESVKGGNQPQHF. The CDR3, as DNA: TGTGCCATCAGTGAGTCGGTAAAGGGAGGAAATCAGCCCCAGCATTTT.

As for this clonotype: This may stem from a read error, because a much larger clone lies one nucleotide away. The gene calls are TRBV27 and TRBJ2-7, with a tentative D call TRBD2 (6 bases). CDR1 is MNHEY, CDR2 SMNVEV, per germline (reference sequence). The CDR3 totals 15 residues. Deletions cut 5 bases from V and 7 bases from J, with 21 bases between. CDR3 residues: CASSPLTGARKEQYF. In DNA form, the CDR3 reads TGTGCCAGCAGTCCCCTAACGGGAGCTCGCAAAGAGCAGTACTTC.

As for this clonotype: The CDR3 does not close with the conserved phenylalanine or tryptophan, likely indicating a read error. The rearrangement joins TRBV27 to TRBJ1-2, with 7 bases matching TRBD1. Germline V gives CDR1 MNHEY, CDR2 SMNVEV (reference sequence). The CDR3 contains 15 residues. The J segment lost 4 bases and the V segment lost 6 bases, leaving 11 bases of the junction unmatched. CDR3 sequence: CASRGETGHSYGYTI. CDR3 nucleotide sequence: TGTGCCAGCAGGGGAGAGACAGGGCATTCCTATGGCTACACCATC.

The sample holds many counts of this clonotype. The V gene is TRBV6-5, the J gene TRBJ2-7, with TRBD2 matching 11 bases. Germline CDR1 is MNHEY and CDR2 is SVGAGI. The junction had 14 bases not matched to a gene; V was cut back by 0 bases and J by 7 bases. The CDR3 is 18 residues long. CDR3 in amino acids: CASSYSPPSSGGAWEQYF. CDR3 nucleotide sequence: TGTGCCAGCAGTTACTCACCCCCTAGTAGCGGGGGGGCCTGGGAGCAGTACTTC.

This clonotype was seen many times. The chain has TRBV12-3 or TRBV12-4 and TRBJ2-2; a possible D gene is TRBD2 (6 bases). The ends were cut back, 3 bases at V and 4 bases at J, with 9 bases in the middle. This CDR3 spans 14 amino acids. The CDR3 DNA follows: TGTGCCAGCAGTTTCCACGGGAGCACCGGGGAGCTGTTTTTT. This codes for CASSFHGSTGELFF.

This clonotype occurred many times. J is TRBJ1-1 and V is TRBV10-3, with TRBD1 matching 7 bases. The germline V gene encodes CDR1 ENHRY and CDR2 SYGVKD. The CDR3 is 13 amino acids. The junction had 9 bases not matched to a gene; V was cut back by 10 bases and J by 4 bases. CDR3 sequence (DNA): TGTGCCACGACGACAGGGTTTGGCACTGAAGCTTTCTTT. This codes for CATTTGFGTEAFF.

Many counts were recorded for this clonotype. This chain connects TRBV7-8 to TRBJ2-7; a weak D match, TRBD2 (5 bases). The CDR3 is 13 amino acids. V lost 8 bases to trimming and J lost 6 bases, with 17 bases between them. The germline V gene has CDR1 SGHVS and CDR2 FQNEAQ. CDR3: CASAGGRFPEQYF. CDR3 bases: TGTGCCAGCGCAGGCGGGCGGTTCCCCGAGCAGTACTTC.

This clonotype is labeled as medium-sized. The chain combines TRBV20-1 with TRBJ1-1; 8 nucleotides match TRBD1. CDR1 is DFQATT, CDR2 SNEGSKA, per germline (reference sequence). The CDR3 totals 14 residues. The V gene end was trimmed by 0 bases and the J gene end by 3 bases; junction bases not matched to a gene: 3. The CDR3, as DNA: TGCAGTGCTAGAGACGGACAGGGCGACACTGAAGCTTTCTTT. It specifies CSARDGQGDTEAFF.

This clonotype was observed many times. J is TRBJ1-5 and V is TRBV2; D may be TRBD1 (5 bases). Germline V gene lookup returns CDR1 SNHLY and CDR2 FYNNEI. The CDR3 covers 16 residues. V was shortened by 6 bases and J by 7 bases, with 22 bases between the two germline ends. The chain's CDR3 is CASRGVRTPDQQPQHF. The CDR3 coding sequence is TGTGCCAGCAGGGGGGTGCGGACACCGGACCAACAGCCCCAGCATTTT.